The TCR beta chain under discussion was sequenced for a study of radiotherapy plus CTLA-4 blockade in lung cancer. J was trimmed by 4 bases and V by 2 bases; bases with no gene match: 4. Germline CDR1 and CDR2: MNHEY and SMNVEV (reference sequence). CDR3 length: 15 amino acids. Assay used: immunoSEQ multiplex PCR; TCRdb lists only in-frame clones, some missing. The data hold 55,000 to 80,000 clones, with approximately 80% observed a single time. This chain uses TRBV27 with TRBJ2-7; 11 bases map to TRBD1. The sample in question was peripheral blood, obtained from a patient treated with radiotherapy plus ipilimumab. This receptor was identified in a human donor with non-small cell lung cancer who had a complete response to radiotherapy plus ipilimumab. The CDR3 sequence: CASSLTGTGGYEQYF. Here the CDR3 DNA reads TGTGCCAGCAGTTTAACCGGGACAGGGGGATACGAGCAGTACTTC.